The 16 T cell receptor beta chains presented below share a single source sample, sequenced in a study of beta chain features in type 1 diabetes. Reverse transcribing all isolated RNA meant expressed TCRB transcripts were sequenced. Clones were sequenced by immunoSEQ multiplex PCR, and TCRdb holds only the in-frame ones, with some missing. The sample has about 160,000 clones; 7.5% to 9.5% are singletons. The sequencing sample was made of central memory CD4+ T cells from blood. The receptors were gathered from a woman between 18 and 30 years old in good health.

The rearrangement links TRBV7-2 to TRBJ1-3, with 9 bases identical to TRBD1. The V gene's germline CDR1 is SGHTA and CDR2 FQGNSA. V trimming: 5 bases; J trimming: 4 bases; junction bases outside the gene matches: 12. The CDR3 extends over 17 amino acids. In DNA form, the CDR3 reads TGTGCCAGCAGCATCACCGGGACAGGGCTCGGGGGAAACACCATATATTTT. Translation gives CASSITGTGLGGNTIYF.

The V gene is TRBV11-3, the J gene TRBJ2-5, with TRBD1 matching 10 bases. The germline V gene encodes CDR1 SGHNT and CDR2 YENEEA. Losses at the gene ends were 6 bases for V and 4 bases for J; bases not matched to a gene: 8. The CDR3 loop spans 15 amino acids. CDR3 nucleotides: TGTGCCAGCAGGGACACGAGGACAGGGGGAGAGACCCAGTACTTC. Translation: CASRDTRTGGETQYF.

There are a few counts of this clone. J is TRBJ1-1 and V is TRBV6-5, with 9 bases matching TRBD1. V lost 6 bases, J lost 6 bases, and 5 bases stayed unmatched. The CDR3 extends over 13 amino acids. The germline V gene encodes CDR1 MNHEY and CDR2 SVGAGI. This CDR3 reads CASRRDRAAEAFF. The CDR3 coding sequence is TGTGCCAGCAGACGGGACAGGGCTGCTGAAGCTTTCTTT.

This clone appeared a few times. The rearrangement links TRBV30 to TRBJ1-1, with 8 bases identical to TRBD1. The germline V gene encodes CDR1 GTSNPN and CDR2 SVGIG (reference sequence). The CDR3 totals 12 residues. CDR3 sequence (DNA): TGTGCGAGCCACAGGGGGTTGATTGAAGCTTTCTTT. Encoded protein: CASHRGLIEAFF.

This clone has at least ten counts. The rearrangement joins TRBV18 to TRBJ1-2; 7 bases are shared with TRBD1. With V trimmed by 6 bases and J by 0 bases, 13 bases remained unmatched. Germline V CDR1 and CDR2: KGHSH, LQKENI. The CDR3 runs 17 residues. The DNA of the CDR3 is TGTGCCAGCTCCCCGACTACAGGGGAAATAGCTAACTATGGCTACACCTTC. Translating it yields CASSPTTGEIANYGYTF.

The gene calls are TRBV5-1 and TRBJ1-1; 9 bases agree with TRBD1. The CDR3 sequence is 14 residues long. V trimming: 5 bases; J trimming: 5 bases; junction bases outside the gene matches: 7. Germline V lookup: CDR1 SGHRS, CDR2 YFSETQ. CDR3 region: CASRGGQGGTEAFF. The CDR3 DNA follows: TGCGCCAGCAGGGGGGGACAGGGAGGGACTGAAGCTTTCTTT.

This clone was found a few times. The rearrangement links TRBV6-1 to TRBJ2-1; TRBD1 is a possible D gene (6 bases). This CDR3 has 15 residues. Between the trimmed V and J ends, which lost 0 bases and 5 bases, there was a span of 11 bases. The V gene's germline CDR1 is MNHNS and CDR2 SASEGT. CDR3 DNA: TGTGCCAGCAGTGAAGCAGGGGGATTGGACAATGAGCAGTTCTTC. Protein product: CASSEAGGLDNEQFF.

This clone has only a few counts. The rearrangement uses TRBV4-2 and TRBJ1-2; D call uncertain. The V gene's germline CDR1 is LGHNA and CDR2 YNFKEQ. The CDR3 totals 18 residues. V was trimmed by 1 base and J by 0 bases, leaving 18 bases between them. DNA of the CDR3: TGTGCCAGCAGCCAAGTTATGAGATCGACTAAGGCTAACTATGGCTACACCTTC. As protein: CASSQVMRSTKANYGYTF.

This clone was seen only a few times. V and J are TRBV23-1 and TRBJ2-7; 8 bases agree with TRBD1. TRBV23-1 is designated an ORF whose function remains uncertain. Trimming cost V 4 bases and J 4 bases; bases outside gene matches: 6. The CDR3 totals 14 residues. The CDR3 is CASSRRTGRYEQYF. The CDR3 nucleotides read TGCGCCAGCAGTCGGAGGACAGGGAGGTACGAGCAGTACTTC.

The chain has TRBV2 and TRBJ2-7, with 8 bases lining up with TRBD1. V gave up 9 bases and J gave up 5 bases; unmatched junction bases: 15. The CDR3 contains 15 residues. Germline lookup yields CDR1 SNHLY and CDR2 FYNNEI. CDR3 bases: TGTGCCAGTTTCCCCTCGACAGGGGCAAGGAACGAGCAGTACTTC. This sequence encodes CASFPSTGARNEQYF.

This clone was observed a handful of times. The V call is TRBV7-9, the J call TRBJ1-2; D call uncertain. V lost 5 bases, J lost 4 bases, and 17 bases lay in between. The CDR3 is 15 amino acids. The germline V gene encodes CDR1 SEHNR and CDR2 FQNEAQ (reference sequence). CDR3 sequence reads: CASSRTGQGGYGYTF. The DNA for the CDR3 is TGTGCCAGCAGCCGGACCGGGCAAGGAGGCTATGGCTACACCTTC.

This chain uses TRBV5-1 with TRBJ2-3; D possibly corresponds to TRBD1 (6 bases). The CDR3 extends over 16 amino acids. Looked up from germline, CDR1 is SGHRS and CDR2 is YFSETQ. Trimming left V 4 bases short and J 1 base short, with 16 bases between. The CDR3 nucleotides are TGCGCCAGCAGCCCCCTGACAGGCGTTCGCACAGATACGCAGTATTTT. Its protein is CASSPLTGVRTDTQYF.

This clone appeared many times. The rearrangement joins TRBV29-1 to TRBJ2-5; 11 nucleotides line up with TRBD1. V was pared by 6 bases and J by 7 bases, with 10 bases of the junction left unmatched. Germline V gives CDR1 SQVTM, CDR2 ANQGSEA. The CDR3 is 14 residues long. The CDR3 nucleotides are TGCAGCGTGGGAGGACAGGGGGCTGTTGGGACCCAGTACTTC. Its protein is CSVGGQGAVGTQYF.

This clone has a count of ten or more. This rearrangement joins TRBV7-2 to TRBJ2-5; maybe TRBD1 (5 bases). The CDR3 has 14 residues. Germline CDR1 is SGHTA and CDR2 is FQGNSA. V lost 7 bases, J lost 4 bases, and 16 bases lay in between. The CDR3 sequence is CASTASGATETQYF. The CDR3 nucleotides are TGTGCCAGCACCGCTTCTGGGGCCACAGAGACCCAGTACTTC.

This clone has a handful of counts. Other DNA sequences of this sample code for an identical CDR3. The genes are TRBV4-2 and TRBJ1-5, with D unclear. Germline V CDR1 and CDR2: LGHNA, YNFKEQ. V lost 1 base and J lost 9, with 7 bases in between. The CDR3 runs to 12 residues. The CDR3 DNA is TGTGCCAGCAGCCAAGGTGATAGGCCCCAGCATTTT. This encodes CASSQGDRPQHF.

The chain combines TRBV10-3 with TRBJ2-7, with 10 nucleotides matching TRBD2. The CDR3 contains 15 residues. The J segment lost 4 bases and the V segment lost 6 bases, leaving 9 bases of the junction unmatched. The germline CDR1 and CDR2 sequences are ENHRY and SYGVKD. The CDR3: CAIRTVLAGDYEQYF. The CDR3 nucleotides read TGTGCCATCAGGACGGTGCTAGCGGGAGATTACGAGCAGTACTTC.